One sample yielded the 25 T cell receptor beta chains listed below, sequenced in a study of STAT5B mutations in CD4+ large granular lymphocyte leukemia. TCRdb's table, derived via immunoSEQ multiplex PCR, lists solely in-frame clones and lacks some. The sample carries approximately 28,000 clones, approximately 91% recorded once. Sequencing was carried out using CD4+ T cells from blood buffy coats. These receptors originate from a human donor in good health.

The chain employs TRBV5-1 and TRBJ1-6, with no clear D. There are 15 residues in the CDR3. V lost 4 bases and J lost 8, with 16 bases in between. CDR1 and CDR2 from the germline V gene are SGHRS and YFSETQ. This chain's CDR3 is CASSTQPGVDSPLHF. The CDR3 DNA reads TGCGCCAGCAGCACCCAACCAGGTGTGGATTCACCCCTCCACTTT.

This chain uses TRBV5-1 with TRBJ2-7, with D perhaps given as TRBD1 or TRBD2 (6 bases each). Germline-derived CDR1 and CDR2 are SGHRS and YFSETQ. Trimming took 0 bases from V and 5 from J, leaving 12 bases between them. This CDR3 contains 14 residues. The CDR3 sequence: CASSLDGGRDEQYF. The CDR3 DNA is TGCGCCAGCAGCTTGGATGGGGGGCGCGACGAGCAGTACTTC.

The CDR3 nucleotides are TGTGCCAGTAACCCGGGACAGGGGTACACTGAAGCTTTCTTT. It specifies CASNPGQGYTEAFF. This sequence joins TRBV19 and TRBJ1-1; 10 nucleotides align to TRBD1. The CDR3 contains 14 residues. The V and J ends lost 7 bases and 3 bases, in that order; junction bases with no gene match: 5. The germline gives CDR1 LNHDA, CDR2 SQIVND (reference sequence).

The chain has TRBV7-9 and TRBJ2-3; D is undetermined. There are 16 residues in the CDR3. The V and J ends lost 5 bases and 4 bases respectively, with 19 bases between them. The germline V gene encodes CDR1 SEHNR and CDR2 FQNEAQ (reference sequence). CDR3 in amino acids: CASSGKTLGLPDTQYF. CDR3 bases: TGTGCCAGCAGCGGGAAGACGTTGGGGTTGCCAGATACGCAGTATTTT.

V usage is TRBV10-2 and J usage is TRBJ1-5; 7 bases are a match to TRBD1. Germline CDR1 is WSHSY and CDR2 is SAAADI. V lost 7 bases and J lost 4; bases outside the gene matches: 10. The CDR3 runs 15 residues. CDR3 protein: CASTQTGAGNQPQHF. The CDR3 nucleotides read TGCGCCAGCACCCAAACAGGGGCCGGTAATCAGCCCCAGCATTTT.

V is TRBV5-1 and J is TRBJ1-5; 10 nucleotides align to TRBD1. CDR3 size: 14 residues. The trim removed 2 bases at V and 7 bases at J, leaving 3 bases unmatched. CDR1 is SGHRS and CDR2 is YFSETQ in the germline V gene. This CDR3 is CASSFGTGVQPQHF. CDR3 DNA sequence: TGCGCCAGCAGCTTTGGGACAGGGGTCCAGCCCCAGCATTTT.

This clone was observed a handful of times. V and J are TRBV6-5 and TRBJ1-2; D is perhaps TRBD1 (5 bases). V dropped 7 bases and J dropped 4 bases, with 16 bases sitting between them. Looked up from germline, CDR1 is MNHEY and CDR2 is SVGAGI. CDR3 length: 14 amino acids. The CDR3 sequence: CASTRGTAFYGYTF. CDR3 coding DNA: TGTGCCAGCACGAGGGGCACGGCCTTCTATGGCTACACCTTC.

The sample holds one count of this clone. The CDR3 loop is CASSQDSTGRPSGANVLTF. The CDR3 DNA follows: TGTGCCAGCAGCCAAGATAGCACAGGACGCCCATCTGGGGCCAACGTCCTGACTTTC. This chain links TRBV14 with TRBJ2-6, with D maybe TRBD1 (5 bases). Between the trimmed V and J ends, which lost 0 bases and 1 base, there was a span of 16 bases. Germline CDR1 and CDR2: SGHDN and FVKESK. The CDR3 totals 19 residues.

CDR3 in amino acids: CASSPKDRLLYGYTF. The CDR3 bases are TGTGCCAGCAGTCCTAAGGACAGACTGCTCTATGGCTACACCTTC. The chain is built from TRBV25-1 and TRBJ1-2; possibly TRBD1 for D (6 bases). Trimming left V 5 bases short and J 4 bases short, with 17 bases between. Germline values: CDR1 MGHDK, CDR2 SYGVNS. This CDR3 is 15 amino acids long.

The CDR3 sequence is CASSEGGGEVAFF. CDR3 DNA sequence: TGTGCCAGCAGTGAAGGGGGTGGGGAGGTGGCTTTCTTT. The chain combines TRBV25-1 with TRBJ1-1, with D possibly being TRBD1 (5 bases). Germline CDR1 reads MGHDK; CDR2 reads SYGVNS. Trimming took 2 bases from V and 11 from J, leaving 15 bases between them. CDR3 length: 13 amino acids. Together with reference TRBV25-1 and TRBJ1-1, the CDR3 gives the full variable domain: EADIYQTPRYLVIGTGKKITLECSQTMGHDKMYWYQQDPGMELHLIHYSYGVNSTEKGDLSSESTVSRIRTEHFPLTLESARPSHTSQYLCASSEGGGEVAFFGQGTRLTVV.

The V and J genes are TRBV7-8 and TRBJ2-1; 10 bases fit TRBD2. Unmatched junction bases numbered 7, after V lost 2 bases and J lost 9 bases. Germline values: CDR1 SGHVS, CDR2 FQNEAQ. The CDR3 is 15 residues long. Here the CDR3 DNA reads TGTGCCAGCAGCTTACGGCTAGCGGGAGACGGTGAGCAGTTCTTC. Its translation is CASSLRLAGDGEQFF.

This clone was seen once. V usage is TRBV28 and J usage is TRBJ2-3, with 12 bases identical to TRBD2. Germline trimming cut 5 bases from V and 6 bases from J; bases unmatched to any gene: 3. The CDR3 length is 14 residues. Germline V gives CDR1 MDHEN, CDR2 SYDVKM. This CDR3 is CASSGLAGYDTQYF. CDR3 in DNA: TGTGCCAGCAGTGGACTAGCGGGATATGATACGCAGTATTTT.

The J gene is TRBJ2-2, the V gene TRBV13, with 11 bases lining up with TRBD1. This CDR3 contains 20 residues. Germline V gene lookup returns CDR1 PRHDT and CDR2 FYEKMQ (reference sequence). V lost 5 bases and J lost 7; bases outside the gene matches: 21. The CDR3 sequence is CASSTPLRTGGEGIGGELFF. The CDR3 region has the DNA TGTGCCAGCAGCACCCCCCTCCGGACAGGGGGCGAGGGGATTGGCGGGGAGCTGTTTTTT.

CDR3 DNA: TGCGCCAGCAGCTTGGCTGTTGTGACAGGGGGGGACGAGCAGTACTTC. It yields the protein CASSLAVVTGGDEQYF. The J gene is TRBJ2-7, the V gene TRBV5-1; 9 bases are shared with TRBD1. Germline V gene sequence: CDR1 SGHRS, CDR2 YFSETQ. The V segment lost 0 bases and the J segment 5 bases; nucleotides outside the gene matches: 9. The CDR3 has 16 amino acids.

The chain couples TRBV11-3 to TRBJ2-2, with 8 bases lining up with TRBD2. This CDR3 is 16 amino acids long. Trimming removed 5 bases from V and 4 bases from J; junction bases left unmatched: 9. The germline V gene encodes CDR1 SGHNT and CDR2 YENEEA. The CDR3 DNA sequence: TGTGCCAGCAGCCAACCGGGAGGGCCCAGCACCGGGGAGCTGTTTTTT. The encoded protein is CASSQPGGPSTGELFF.

V usage is TRBV7-2 and J usage is TRBJ2-5; D unresolved. Germline CDR1 and CDR2: SGHTA and FQGNSA. The V gene lost 0 bases and the J gene lost 7 bases, with 15 bases spanning the gap. This CDR3 has 15 amino acids. The CDR3 DNA reads TGTGCCAGCAGCTTAGCGGGCCCCCCCATTGGGACCCAGTACTTC. Translating it yields CASSLAGPPIGTQYF.

Only a few counts were recorded for this clone. J is TRBJ2-7 and V is TRBV30; D is unclear. CDR1 and CDR2 from the germline V gene are GTSNPN and SVGIG (reference sequence). This CDR3 region has 11 residues. Trimming stripped 8 bases from V and 3 bases from J, with 11 bases between. This CDR3 is CAGSSSYEQYF. CDR3 in DNA: TGTGCCGGATCGTCAAGCTACGAGCAGTACTTC.

The chain combines TRBV5-1 with TRBJ2-1; D may be TRBD1 or TRBD2 (7 bases each). The V end was cut by 4 bases, the J end by 7 bases, with 18 bases between. The CDR3 loop spans 15 amino acids. From germline, CDR1 is SGHRS and CDR2 YFSETQ. The CDR3 is CASSPDTGDYNEQFF. The CDR3 DNA follows: TGCGCCAGCAGCCCGGATACAGGGGACTATAATGAGCAGTTCTTC.

This chain links TRBV29-1 with TRBJ1-1; TRBD1 is a possible D gene (5 bases). V was cut by 4 bases and J by 4 bases, with 7 bases left in between. Germline V gene sequence: CDR1 SQVTM, CDR2 ANQGSEA. This CDR3 is 11 amino acids long. As DNA, the CDR3 is TGCAGCGTTGCCAGGGCCACTGAAGCTTTCTTT. Its translation is CSVARATEAFF.

This chain links TRBV7-8 with TRBJ2-3; weak D call: TRBD2 (6 bases). Germline CDR1 and CDR2: SGHVS and FQNEAQ. The CDR3 sequence is 17 residues long. Trimming took 7 bases from V and 6 from J, leaving 26 bases between them. The CDR3: CASTHRGYGILWDTQYF. CDR3 DNA: TGTGCCAGCACCCACCGGGGGTATGGGATTTTGTGGGATACGCAGTATTTT.

The chain employs TRBV4-1 and TRBJ2-5, with unresolved D. In germline, CDR1 is MGHRA, CDR2 YSYEKL. The CDR3 covers 18 residues. Trimming left V 0 bases short and J 1 base short, with 18 bases between. CDR3 coding DNA: TGCGCCAGCAGCCAAGAGCGATGGTTGACGGGCCTCCAAGAGACCCAGTACTTC. Translating it yields CASSQERWLTGLQETQYF.

The chain is built from TRBV28 and TRBJ1-1; weak D call: TRBD1 (6 bases). Looked up from germline, CDR1 is MDHEN and CDR2 is SYDVKM. The V end lost 2 bases, the J end lost 3 bases, and 7 bases lay between the germline ends. This CDR3 region has 13 residues. CDR3 region: CASSLAGDTEAFF. The CDR3 DNA is TGTGCCAGCAGTTTAGCAGGGGACACTGAAGCTTTCTTT.

Here the CDR3 reads CASSRDRTDSPLHF. The DNA of the CDR3 is TGTGCCAGCAGTAGGGACAGGACTGATTCACCCCTCCACTTT. The J gene is TRBJ1-6, the V gene TRBV6-1, with 8 bases fitting TRBD1. Germline CDR1 reads MNHNS; CDR2 reads SASEGT. J lost 8 bases, V lost 5 bases, and 5 bases had no gene match. This CDR3 has 14 amino acids.

The rearrangement uses TRBV7-8 and TRBJ1-1; D is perhaps TRBD1 (5 bases). Germline loops: CDR1 SGHVS, CDR2 FQNEAQ. V shed 5 bases and J shed 5 bases, with 12 bases lying between them. CDR3 length equals 13 residues. The CDR3 here is CASSERRVTEAFF. CDR3 DNA: TGTGCCAGCAGCGAACGCAGGGTGACTGAAGCTTTCTTT.

The chain uses TRBV30 and TRBJ2-6; D ambiguous. The CDR3 is made up of 13 amino acids. Trimming removed 3 bases at V and 0 bases at J, with 3 bases between. Germline assignment: CDR1 GTSNPN and CDR2 SVGIG (reference sequence). DNA for the CDR3: TGTGCCTGGAGGAGCTCTGGGGCCAACGTCCTGACTTTC. It encodes CAWRSSGANVLTF.